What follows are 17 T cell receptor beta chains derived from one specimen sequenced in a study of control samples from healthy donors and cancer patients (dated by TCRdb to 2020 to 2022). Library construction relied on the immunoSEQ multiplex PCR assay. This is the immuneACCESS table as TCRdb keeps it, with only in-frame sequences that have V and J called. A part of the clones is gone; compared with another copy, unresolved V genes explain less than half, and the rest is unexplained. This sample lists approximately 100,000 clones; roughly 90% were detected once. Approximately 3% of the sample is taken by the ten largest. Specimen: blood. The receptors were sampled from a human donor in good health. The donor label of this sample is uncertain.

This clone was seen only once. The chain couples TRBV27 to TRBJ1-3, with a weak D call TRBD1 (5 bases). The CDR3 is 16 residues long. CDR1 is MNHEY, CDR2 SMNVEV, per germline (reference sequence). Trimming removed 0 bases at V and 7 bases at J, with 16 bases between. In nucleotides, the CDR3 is TGTGCCAGCAGTTTATCGGGGGGGTCTACCCCGAACACCATATATTTT. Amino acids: CASSLSGGSTPNTIYF.

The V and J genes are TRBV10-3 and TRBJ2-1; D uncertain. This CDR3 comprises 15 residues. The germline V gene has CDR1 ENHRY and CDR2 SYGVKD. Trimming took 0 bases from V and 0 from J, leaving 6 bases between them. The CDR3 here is CAISESAGSYNEQFF. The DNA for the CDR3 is TGTGCCATCAGTGAGTCAGCAGGCTCCTACAATGAGCAGTTCTTC.

The CDR3 loop is CASSSGGKLFF. The CDR3 DNA reads TGTGCCAGCAGCTCCGGGGGAAAACTGTTTTTT. The chain is built from TRBV7-8 and TRBJ1-4; D possibly corresponds to TRBD1 (5 bases). CDR1 is SGHVS and CDR2 is FQNEAQ in the germline V gene. V lost 4 bases to trimming and J lost 10 bases, with 7 bases between them. CDR3 size: 11 residues.

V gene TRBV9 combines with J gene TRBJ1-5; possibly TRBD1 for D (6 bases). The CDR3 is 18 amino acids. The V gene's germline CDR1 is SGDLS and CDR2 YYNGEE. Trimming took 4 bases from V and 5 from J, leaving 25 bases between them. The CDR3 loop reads CASSPTTGFPQFDQPQHF. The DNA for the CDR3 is TGTGCCAGCAGCCCAACAACAGGGTTCCCTCAGTTTGATCAGCCCCAGCATTTT. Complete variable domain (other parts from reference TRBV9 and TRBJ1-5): DSGVTQTPKHLITATGQRVTLRCSPRSGDLSVYWYQQSLDQGLQFLIQYYNGEERAKGNILERFSAQQFPDLHSELNLSSLELGDSALYFCASSPTTGFPQFDQPQHFGDGTRLSIL.

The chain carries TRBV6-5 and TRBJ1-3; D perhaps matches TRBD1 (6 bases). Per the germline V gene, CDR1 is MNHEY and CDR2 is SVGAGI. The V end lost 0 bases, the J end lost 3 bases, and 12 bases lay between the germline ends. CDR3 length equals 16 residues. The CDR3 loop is CASSYSKQGGGNTIYF. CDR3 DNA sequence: TGTGCCAGCAGTTACTCGAAACAGGGAGGTGGAAACACCATATATTTT.

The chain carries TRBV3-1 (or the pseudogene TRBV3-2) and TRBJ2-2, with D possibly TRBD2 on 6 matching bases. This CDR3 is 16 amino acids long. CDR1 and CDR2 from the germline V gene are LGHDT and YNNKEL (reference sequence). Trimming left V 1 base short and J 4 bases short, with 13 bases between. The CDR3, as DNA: TGTGCCAGCAGCCAAGCCGGGGGTTCGGTCACCGGGGAGCTGTTTTTT. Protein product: CASSQAGGSVTGELFF.

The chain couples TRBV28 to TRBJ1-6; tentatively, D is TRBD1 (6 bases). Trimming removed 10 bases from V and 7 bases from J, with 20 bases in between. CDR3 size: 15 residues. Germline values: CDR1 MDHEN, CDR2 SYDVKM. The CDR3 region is CATGGGQWGNSPLHF. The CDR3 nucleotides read TGTGCCACTGGGGGGGGCCAGTGGGGCAATTCACCCCTCCACTTT.

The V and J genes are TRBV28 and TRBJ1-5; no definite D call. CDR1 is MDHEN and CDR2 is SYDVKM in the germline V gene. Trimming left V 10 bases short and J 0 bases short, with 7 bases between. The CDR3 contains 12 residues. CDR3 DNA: TGTGCCACCAGGTATAGCAATCAGCCCCAGCATTTT. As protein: CATRYSNQPQHF.

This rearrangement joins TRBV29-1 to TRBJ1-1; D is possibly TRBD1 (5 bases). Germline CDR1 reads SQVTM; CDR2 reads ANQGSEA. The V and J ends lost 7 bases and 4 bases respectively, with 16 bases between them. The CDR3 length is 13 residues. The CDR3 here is CSARHPGGTEAFF. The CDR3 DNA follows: TGCAGCGCTAGACACCCGGGGGGCACTGAAGCTTTCTTT.

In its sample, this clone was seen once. The CDR3 here is CASSLGTGVDSPLHF. CDR3 bases: TGTGCCAGCTCACTTGGGACAGGGGTCGATTCACCCCTCCACTTT. The V and J genes are TRBV18 and TRBJ1-6, with 10 bases lining up with TRBD1. V was pared by 4 bases and J by 8 bases, with 5 bases of the junction left unmatched. The germline V gene encodes CDR1 KGHSH and CDR2 LQKENI. The CDR3 spans 15 residues.

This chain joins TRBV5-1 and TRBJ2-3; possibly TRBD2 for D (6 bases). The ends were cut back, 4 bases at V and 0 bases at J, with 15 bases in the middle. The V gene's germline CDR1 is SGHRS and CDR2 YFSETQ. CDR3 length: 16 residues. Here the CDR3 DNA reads TGCGCCAGCAGCACGTATAGCGGTGCTAGCACAGATACGCAGTATTTT. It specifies CASSTYSGASTDTQYF.

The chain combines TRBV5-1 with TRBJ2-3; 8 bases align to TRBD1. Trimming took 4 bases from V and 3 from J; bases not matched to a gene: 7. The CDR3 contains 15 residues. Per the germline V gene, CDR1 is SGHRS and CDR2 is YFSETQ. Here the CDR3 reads CASSTQTGVTDTQYF. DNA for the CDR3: TGCGCCAGCAGCACCCAGACAGGGGTAACAGATACGCAGTATTTT.

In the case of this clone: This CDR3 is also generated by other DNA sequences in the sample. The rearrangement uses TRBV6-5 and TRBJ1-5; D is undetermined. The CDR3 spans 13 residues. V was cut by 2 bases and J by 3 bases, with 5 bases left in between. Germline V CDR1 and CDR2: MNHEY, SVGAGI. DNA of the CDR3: TGTGCCAGCAGTTACGGAGTCAATCAGCCCCAGCATTTT. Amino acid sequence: CASSYGVNQPQHF.

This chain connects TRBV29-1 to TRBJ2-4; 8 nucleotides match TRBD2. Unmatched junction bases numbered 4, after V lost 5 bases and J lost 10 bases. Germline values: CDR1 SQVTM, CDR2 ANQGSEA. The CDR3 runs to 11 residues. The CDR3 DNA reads TGCAGCGTTCGTGCGGGAGGAATTCAGTACTTC. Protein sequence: CSVRAGGIQYF.

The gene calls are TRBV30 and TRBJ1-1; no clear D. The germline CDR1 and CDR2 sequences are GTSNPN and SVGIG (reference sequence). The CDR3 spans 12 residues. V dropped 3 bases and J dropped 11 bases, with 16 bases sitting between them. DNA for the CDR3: TGTGCCTGGAGCGAAATCCGGACTGGGGCTTTCTTT. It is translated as CAWSEIRTGAFF.

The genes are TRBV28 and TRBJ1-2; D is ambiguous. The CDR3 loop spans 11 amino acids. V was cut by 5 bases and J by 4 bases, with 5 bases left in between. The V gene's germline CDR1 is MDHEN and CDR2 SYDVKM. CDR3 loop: CASSRPYGYTF. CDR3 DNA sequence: TGTGCCAGCAGTAGGCCCTATGGCTACACCTTC.

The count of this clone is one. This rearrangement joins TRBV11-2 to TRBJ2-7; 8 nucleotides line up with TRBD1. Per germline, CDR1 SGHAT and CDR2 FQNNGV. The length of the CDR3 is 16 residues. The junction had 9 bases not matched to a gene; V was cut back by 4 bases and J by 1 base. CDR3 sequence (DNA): TGTGCCAGCAGCTCCGATCTGGGACAGGTATCCTACGAGCAGTACTTC. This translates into CASSSDLGQVSYEQYF.